This record covers a single TCR beta chain. Its antigen is as yet unknown. These data belong to a study of post-analysis software for immune sequencing data. Study results and limitations: With TRBV5-6, TRBV5-1 and TRBV20-1 included, 4 or 5 TRBV segments were more frequent in patients than in controls.

Germline V gene sequence: CDR1 SQVTM, CDR2 ANQGSEA. This CDR3 spans 13 amino acids. V was shortened by 5 bases and J by 4 bases, with 14 bases between the two germline ends. Tagging with unique molecular identifiers was a feature of the TCR beta cDNA libraries. Using its own MiXCR run on the PCR reads, TCRdb lists one record per CDR3 protein. The table records about 820,000 distinct CDR3 sequences, about 50% of them present only once. The receptor's source is a girl under 18 with multiple sclerosis. The rearrangement links TRBV29-1 to TRBJ1-2, with D perhaps matching TRBD1 (5 bases). Sequenced material: blood. CDR3 coding DNA: TGCAGCGTTCGGGACGGGAGCTCCTATGGCTACACCTTC. Translation gives CSVRDGSSYGYTF. Complete variable domain (other parts from reference TRBV29-1 and TRBJ1-2): SAVISQKPSRDICQRGTSLTIQCQVDSQVTMMFWYRQQPGQSLTLIATANQGSEATYESGFVIDKFPISRPNLTFSTLTVSNMSPEDSSIYLCSVRDGSSYGYTFGSGTRLTVV.